The 8 T cell receptor beta chains below come from one sample, sequenced in a study of monozygotic twins with inflammatory bowel disease. Reprocessing the 5' RACE reads, TCRdb reports a single entry for every CDR3 protein and omits DNA. Here the sample table reports under 200,000 distinct CDR3 sequences. Sequencing was done on a sample of blood. These receptor sequences come from a human donor with ulcerative colitis or Crohn's disease, or a healthy co-twin of an affected twin (not recorded which).

This rearrangement joins TRBV5-1 to TRBJ2-7; TCRdb proposes TRBD2, but this gene call is untestable without DNA. This CDR3 is 16 amino acids long. Germline CDR1 reads SGHRS; CDR2 reads YFSETQ. CDR3 sequence reads: CASSGGRTSGNYEQYF.

V usage is TRBV20-1 and J usage is TRBJ2-1. CDR1 and CDR2 from the germline V gene are DFQATT and SNEGSKA (reference sequence). The CDR3 consists of 16 residues. The CDR3 spells CSVSTATRSSYNEQFF.

The chain's CDR3 is CASRTGLASYNEQFF. This chain joins TRBV2 and TRBJ2-1; TCRdb names TRBD2, which stays unverified in the absence of DNA. The CDR3 has 15 amino acids. Germline-derived CDR1 and CDR2 are SNHLY and FYNNEI.

The V and J genes are TRBV5-1 and TRBJ1-2; lacking DNA, the TRBD1 call made by TCRdb goes unchecked. The CDR3 consists of 15 residues. Germline CDR1 SGHRS, CDR2 YFSETQ. This CDR3 is CASGPDGTGNYGYTF.

V usage is TRBV7-2 and J usage is TRBJ2-7; TCRdb outputs TRBD1, but without DNA this stays unchecked. The CDR3 has 14 amino acids. Germline CDR1 is SGHTA and CDR2 is FQGNSA. CDR3 region: CASSPPPVGQETDF.

The chain combines TRBV12-3 or TRBV12-4 with TRBJ1-2; TCRdb designates TRBD1, a call that cannot be tested without DNA. The CDR3 consists of 16 residues. CDR3 region: CASGRDRATLNYGYTF.

V gene TRBV30 combines with J gene TRBJ1-5. The CDR3 runs to 14 residues. CDR1 is GTSNPN and CDR2 is SVGIG in the germline V gene (reference sequence). The CDR3: CAWSPGLYRQPQHF.

V is TRBV30 and J is TRBJ2-2; TCRdb gives TRBD2 as the D gene, but with no DNA this cannot be confirmed. The germline V gene encodes CDR1 GTSNPN and CDR2 SVGIG (reference sequence). The CDR3 is 14 amino acids. CDR3 loop: CAWSAVSGAGELFF.